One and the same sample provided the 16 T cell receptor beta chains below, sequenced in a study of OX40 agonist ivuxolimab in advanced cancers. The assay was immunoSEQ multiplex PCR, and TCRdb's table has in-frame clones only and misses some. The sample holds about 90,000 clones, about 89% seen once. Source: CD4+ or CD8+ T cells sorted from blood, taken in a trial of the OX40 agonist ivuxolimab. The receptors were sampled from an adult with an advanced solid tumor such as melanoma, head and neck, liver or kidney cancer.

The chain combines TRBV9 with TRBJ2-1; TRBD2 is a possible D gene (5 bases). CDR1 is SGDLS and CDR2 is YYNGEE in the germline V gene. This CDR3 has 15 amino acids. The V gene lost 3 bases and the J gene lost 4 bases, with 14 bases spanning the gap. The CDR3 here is CASSGNSAAYNEQFF. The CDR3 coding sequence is TGTGCCAGCAGCGGGAATAGCGCAGCGTACAATGAGCAGTTCTTC.

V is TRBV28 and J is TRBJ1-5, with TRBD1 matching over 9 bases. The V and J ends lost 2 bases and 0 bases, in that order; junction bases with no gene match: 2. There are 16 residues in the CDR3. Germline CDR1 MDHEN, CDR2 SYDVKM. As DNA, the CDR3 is TGTGCCAGCAGTTTAGGGGGACAGGGTAGCAATCAGCCCCAGCATTTT. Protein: CASSLGGQGSNQPQHF. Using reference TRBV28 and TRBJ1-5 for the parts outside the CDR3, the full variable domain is DVKVTQSSRYLVKRTGEKVFLECVQDMDHENMFWYRQDPGLGLRLIYFSYDVKMKEKGDIPEGYSVSREKKERFSLILESASTNQTSMYLCASSLGGQGSNQPQHFGDGTRLSIL.

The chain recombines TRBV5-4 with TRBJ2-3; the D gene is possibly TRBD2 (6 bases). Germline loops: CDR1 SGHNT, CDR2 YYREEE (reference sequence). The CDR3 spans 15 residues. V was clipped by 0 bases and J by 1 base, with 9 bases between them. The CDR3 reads CASSLGRGRTDTQYF. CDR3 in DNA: TGTGCCAGCAGCTTGGGGCGGGGACGCACAGATACGCAGTATTTT. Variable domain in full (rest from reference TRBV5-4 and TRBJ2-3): ETGVTQSPTHLIKTRGQQVTLRCSSQSGHNTVSWYQQALGQGPQFIFQYYREEENGRGNFPPRFSGLQFPNYSSELNVNALELDDSALYLCASSLGRGRTDTQYFGPGTRLTVL.

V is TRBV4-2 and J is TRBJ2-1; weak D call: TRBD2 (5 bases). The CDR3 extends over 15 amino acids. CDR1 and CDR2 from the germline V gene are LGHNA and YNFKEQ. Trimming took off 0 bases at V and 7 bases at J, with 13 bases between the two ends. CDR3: CASSQDISRGNEQFF. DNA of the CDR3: TGTGCCAGCAGCCAAGATATTAGTCGCGGGAATGAGCAGTTCTTC.

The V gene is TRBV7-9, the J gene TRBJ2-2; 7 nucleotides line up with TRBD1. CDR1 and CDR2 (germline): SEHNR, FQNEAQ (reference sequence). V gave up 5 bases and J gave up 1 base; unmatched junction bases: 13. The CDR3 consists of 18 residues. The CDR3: CASSTTYFTGENTGELFF. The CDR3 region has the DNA TGTGCCAGCAGCACGACTTACTTTACAGGGGAGAACACCGGGGAGCTGTTTTTT.

In nucleotides, the CDR3 is TGTGCCAGCAGCATGACTGGGACTAGCGGGAGAGGGGGGCAGTTCTTC. The encoded protein is CASSMTGTSGRGGQFF. J is TRBJ2-1 and V is TRBV5-6, with 14 nucleotides matching TRBD2. Germline lookup yields CDR1 SGHDT and CDR2 YYEEEE. The ends lost 4 bases at V and 12 bases at J; junction bases unmatched: 12. The CDR3 covers 16 residues.

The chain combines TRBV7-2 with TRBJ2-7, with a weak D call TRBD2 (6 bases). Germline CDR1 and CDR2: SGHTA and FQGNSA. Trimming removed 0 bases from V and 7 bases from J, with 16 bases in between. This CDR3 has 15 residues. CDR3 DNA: TGTGCCAGCAGCTTAGCTCAGGGAGGTCGAGCAGAGCAGTACTTC. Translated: CASSLAQGGRAEQYF.

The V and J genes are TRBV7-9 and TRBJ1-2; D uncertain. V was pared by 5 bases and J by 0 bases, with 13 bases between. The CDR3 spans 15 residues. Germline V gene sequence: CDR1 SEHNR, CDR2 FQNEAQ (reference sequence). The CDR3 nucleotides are TGTGCCAGCAGCCGAAGCGGGCAGTCTAACTATGGCTACACCTTC. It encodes CASSRSGQSNYGYTF.

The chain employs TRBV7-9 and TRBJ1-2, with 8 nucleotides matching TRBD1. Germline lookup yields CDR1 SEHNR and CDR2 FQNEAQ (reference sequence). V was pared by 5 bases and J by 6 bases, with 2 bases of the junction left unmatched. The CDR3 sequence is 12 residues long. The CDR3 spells CASSQDRDGYTF. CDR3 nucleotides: TGTGCCAGCAGCCAGGACAGGGATGGCTACACCTTC.

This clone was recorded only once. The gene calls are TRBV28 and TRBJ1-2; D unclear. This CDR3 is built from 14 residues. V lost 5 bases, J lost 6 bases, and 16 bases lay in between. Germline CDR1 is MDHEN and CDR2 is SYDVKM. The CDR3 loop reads CASSKRRVGHGYTF. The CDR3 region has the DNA TGTGCCAGCAGTAAAAGAAGGGTAGGGCATGGCTACACCTTC.

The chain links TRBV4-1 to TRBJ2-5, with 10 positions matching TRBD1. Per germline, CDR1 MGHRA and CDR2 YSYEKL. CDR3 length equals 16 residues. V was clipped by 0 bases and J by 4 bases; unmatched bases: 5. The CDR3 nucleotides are TGCGCCAGCAGCCAAGATTCGCGGACAGGGGGAGAGACCCAGTACTTC. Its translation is CASSQDSRTGGETQYF.

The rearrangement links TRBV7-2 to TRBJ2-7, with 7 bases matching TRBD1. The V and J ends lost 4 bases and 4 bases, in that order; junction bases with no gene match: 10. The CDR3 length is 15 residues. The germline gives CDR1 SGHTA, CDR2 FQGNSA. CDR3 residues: CASSSSYSGQYEQYF. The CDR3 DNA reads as TGTGCCAGCAGCTCCTCCTACTCGGGACAGTACGAGCAGTACTTC. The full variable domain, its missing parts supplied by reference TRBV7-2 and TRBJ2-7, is GAGVSQSPSNKVTEKGKDVELRCDPISGHTALYWYRQSLGQGLEFLIYFQGNSAPDKSGLPSDRFSAERTGGSVSTLTIQRTQQEDSAVYLCASSSSYSGQYEQYFGPGTRLTVT.

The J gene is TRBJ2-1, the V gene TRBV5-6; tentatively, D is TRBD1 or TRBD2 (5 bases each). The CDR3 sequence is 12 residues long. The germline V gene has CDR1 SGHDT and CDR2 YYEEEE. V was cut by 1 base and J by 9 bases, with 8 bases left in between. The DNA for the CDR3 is TGTGCCAGCAGCTTGCCGGGGACTGAGCAGTTCTTC. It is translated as CASSLPGTEQFF.

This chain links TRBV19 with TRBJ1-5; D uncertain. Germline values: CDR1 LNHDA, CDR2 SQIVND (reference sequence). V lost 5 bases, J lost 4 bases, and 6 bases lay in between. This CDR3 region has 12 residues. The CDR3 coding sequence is TGTGCCAGTAGTCGTGATAATCAGCCCCAGCATTTT. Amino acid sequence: CASSRDNQPQHF. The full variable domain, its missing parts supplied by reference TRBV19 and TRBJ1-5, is DGGITQSPKYLFRKEGQNVTLSCEQNLNHDAMYWYRQDPGQGLRLIYYSQIVNDFQKGDIAEGYSVSREKKESFPLTVTSAQKNPTAFYLCASSRDNQPQHFGDGTRLSIL.

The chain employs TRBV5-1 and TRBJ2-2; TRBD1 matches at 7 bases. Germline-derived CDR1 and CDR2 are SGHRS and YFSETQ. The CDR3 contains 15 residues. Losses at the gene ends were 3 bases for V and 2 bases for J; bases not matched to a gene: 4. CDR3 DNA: TGCGCCAGCAGCTCCGGGACAGACAACACCGGGGAGCTGTTTTTT. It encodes CASSSGTDNTGELFF. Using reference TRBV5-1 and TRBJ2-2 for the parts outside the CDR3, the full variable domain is KAGVTQTPRYLIKTRGQQVTLSCSPISGHRSVSWYQQTPGQGLQFLFEYFSETQRNKGNFPGRFSGRQFSNSRSEMNVSTLELGDSALYLCASSSGTDNTGELFFGEGSRLTVL.

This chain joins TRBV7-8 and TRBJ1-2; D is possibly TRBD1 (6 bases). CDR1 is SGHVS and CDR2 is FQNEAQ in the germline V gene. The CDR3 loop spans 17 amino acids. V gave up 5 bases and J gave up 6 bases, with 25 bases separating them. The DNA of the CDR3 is TGTGCCAGCAGCATAGGGGGATCGGGGGCGCTGAGGGATGGCTACACCTTC. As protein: CASSIGGSGALRDGYTF.